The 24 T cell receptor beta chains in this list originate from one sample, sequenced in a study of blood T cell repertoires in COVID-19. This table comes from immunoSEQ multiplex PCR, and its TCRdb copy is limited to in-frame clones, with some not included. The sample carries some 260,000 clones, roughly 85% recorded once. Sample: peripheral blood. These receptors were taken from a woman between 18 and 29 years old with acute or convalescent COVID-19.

The CDR3 DNA follows: TGTGCCAGCAGCTTGCTGTCAGGGGAAAGGAACACTGAAGCTTTCTTT. It is translated as CASSLLSGERNTEAFF. This chain joins TRBV5-6 and TRBJ1-1; TRBD1 is a possible D gene (6 bases). Trimming removed 1 base from V and 1 base from J, with 14 bases in between. The CDR3 totals 16 residues. Per the germline V gene, CDR1 is SGHDT and CDR2 is YYEEEE.

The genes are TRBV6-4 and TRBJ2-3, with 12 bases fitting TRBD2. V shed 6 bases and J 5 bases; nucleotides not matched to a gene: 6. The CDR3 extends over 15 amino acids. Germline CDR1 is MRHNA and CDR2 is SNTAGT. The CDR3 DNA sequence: TGTGCCAGCAGCCTGACTAGCGGGAGTCAAGATACGCAGTATTTT. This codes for CASSLTSGSQDTQYF.

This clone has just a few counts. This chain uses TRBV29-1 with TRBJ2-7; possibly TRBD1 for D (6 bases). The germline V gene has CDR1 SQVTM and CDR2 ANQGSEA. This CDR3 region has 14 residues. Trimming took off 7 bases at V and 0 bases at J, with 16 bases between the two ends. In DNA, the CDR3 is TGCAGCGCCCCGACAGGTGCCGCCTCCTACGAGCAGTACTTC. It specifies CSAPTGAASYEQYF.

CDR3 residues: CASSPYRPGTNQPQHF. CDR3 DNA sequence: TGTGCCAGCAGTCCCTACCGGCCAGGTACTAATCAGCCCCAGCATTTT. The V and J genes are TRBV6-2 or TRBV6-3 and TRBJ1-5; D call uncertain. Per germline, CDR1 MNHEY and CDR2 SVGEGT. With 5 bases removed from V and 4 bases from J, the gap between germline ends came to 18 bases. This CDR3 contains 16 residues.

The CDR3 DNA is TGCGCCAGCAGCCGACTAGCGGGGTATAATGAGCAGTTCTTC. It encodes CASSRLAGYNEQFF. The chain carries TRBV5-1 and TRBJ2-1; the match to TRBD2 covers 11 bases. The CDR3 is 14 residues long. V lost 4 bases and J lost 7; bases outside the gene matches: 4. CDR1 and CDR2 from the germline V gene are SGHRS and YFSETQ.

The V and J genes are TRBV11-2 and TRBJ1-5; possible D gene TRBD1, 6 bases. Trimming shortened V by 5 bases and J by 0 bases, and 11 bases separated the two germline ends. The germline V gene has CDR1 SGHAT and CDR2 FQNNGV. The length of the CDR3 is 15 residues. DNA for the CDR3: TGTGCCAGCAGCGTAGGACAGTATAGCAATCAGCCCCAGCATTTT. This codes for CASSVGQYSNQPQHF.

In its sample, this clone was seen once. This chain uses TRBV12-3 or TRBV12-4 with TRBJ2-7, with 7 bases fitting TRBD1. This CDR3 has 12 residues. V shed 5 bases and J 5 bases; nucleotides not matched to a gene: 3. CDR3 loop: CASSIQGHEQYF. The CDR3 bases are TGTGCCAGCAGTATACAGGGGCACGAGCAGTACTTC.

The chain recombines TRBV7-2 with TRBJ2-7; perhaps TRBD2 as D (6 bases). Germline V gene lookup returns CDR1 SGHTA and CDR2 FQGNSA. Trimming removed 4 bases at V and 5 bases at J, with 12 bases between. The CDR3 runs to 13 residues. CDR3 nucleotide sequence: TGTGCCAGCAGCTGGAGCGGGTCGCACGAGCAGTACTTC. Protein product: CASSWSGSHEQYF.

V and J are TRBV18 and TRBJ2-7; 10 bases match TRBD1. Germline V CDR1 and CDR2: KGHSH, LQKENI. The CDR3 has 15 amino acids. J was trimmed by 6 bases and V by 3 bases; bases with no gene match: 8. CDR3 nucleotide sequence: TGTGCCAGCTCACCCCCGGGACAGGGGCTGGGCGAGCAGTACTTC. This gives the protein CASSPPGQGLGEQYF.

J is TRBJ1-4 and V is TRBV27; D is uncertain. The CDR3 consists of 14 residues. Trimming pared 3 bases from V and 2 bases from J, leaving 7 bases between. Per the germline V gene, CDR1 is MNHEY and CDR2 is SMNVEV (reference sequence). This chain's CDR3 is CASSFESTNEKLFF. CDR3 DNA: TGTGCCAGCAGTTTCGAGTCGACTAATGAAAAACTGTTTTTT.

The CDR3 is CASSQEGTSGRATKNIQYF. In DNA form, the CDR3 reads TGCGCCAGCAGCCAAGAGGGGACTAGCGGGAGGGCCACCAAAAACATTCAGTACTTC. V gene TRBV4-3 combines with J gene TRBJ2-4, with TRBD2 matching 16 bases. The CDR3 has 19 amino acids. V shed 0 bases, J shed 2 bases, and the junction held 4 bases outside the gene matches. Germline loops: CDR1 LGHNA, CDR2 YSLEER.

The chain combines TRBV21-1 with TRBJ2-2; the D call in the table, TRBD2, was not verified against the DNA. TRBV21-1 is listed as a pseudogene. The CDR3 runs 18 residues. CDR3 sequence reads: CAGLAGLTFQKNTGELFF. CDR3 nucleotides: TGTGCCGGACTAGCGGGTCTCACTTTTCAAAAGAACACCGGGGAGCTGTTTTTT.

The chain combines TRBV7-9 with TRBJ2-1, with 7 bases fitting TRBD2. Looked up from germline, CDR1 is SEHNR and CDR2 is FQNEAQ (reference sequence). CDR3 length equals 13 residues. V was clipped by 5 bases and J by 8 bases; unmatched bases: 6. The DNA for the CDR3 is TGTGCCAGCAGCCCTGGGGGGGGATATGAGCAGTTCTTC. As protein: CASSPGGGYEQFF. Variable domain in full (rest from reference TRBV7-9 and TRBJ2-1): DTGVSQNPRHKITKRGQNVTFRCDPISEHNRLYWYRQTLGQGPEFLTYFQNEAQLEKSRLLSDRFSAERPKGSFSTLEIQRTEQGDSAMYLCASSPGGGYEQFFGPGTRLTVL.

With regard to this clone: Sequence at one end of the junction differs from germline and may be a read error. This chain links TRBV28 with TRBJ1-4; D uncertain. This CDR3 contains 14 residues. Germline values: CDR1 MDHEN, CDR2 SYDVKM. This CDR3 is CATQEGLPKEKLFF. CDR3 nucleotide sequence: TGTGCCACCCAAGAGGGATTACCTAAGGAAAAACTGTTTTTT.

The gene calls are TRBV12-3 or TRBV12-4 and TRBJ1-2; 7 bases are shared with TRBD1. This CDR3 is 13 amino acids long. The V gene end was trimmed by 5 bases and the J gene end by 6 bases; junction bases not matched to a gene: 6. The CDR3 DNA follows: TGTGCCAGCAGTCAGGGGGGATCGCATGGCTACACCTTC. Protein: CASSQGGSHGYTF.

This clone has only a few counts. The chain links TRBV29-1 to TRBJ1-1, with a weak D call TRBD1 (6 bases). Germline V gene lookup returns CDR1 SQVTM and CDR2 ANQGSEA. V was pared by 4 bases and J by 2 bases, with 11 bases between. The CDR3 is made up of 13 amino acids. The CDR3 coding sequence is TGCAGCGTTGGGTGGGGGCCCAACACTGAAGCTTTCTTT. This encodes CSVGWGPNTEAFF.

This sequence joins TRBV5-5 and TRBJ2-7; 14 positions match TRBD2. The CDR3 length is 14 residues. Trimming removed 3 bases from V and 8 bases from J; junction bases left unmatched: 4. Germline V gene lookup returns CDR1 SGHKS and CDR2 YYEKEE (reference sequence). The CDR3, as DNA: TGTGCCAGCAGCTGGGGACTAGCGGGAGAGCAGCAGTACTTC. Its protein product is CASSWGLAGEQQYF.

The CDR3 here is CASTARNFMNTEAFF. The CDR3 nucleotides are TGTGCCAGTACGGCGAGGAACTTTATGAACACTGAAGCTTTCTTT. The chain recombines TRBV19 with TRBJ1-1, with D unclear. From germline, CDR1 is LNHDA and CDR2 SQIVND (reference sequence). V was clipped by 7 bases and J by 0 bases, with 15 bases between them. The CDR3 totals 15 residues.

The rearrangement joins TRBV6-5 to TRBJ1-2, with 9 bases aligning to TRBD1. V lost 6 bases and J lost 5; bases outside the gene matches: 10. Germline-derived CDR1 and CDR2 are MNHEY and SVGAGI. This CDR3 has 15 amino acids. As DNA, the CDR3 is TGTGCCAGCAGACTAAGACCGGACAGGGGATATGGCTACACCTTC. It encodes CASRLRPDRGYGYTF.

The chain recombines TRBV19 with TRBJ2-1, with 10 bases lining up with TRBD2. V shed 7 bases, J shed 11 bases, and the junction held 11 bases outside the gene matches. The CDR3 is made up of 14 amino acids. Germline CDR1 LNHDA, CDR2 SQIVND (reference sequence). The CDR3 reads CASTSLTSGAKQFF. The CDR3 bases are TGTGCCAGTACATCCTTAACTAGCGGGGCCAAGCAGTTCTTC.

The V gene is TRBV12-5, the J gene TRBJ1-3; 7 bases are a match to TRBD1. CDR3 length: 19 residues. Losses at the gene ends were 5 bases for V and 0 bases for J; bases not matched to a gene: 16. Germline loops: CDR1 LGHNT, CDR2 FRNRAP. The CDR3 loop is CASGGSCRGSVRSGNTIYF. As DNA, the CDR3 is TGTGCTAGTGGTGGATCATGCAGGGGGTCCGTACGCTCTGGAAACACCATATATTTT.

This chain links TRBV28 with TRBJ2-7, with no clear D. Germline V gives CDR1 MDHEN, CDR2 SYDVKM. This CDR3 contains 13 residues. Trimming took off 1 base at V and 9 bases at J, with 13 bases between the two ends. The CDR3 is CASSLFVRPGQYF. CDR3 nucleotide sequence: TGTGCCAGCAGTTTATTTGTCCGTCCGGGGCAGTACTTC.

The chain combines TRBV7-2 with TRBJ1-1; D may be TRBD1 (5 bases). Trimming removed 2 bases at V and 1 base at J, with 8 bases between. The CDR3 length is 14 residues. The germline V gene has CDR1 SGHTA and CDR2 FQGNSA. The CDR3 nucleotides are TGTGCCAGCAGCTTAAGTGGGGCGAACACTGAAGCTTTCTTT. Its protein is CASSLSGANTEAFF.

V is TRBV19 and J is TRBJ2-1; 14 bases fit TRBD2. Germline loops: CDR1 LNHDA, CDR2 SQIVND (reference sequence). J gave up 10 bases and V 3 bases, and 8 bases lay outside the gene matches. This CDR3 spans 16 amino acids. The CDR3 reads CASSMVGTSGSWEQFF. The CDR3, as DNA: TGTGCCAGTAGTATGGTTGGGACTAGCGGGAGTTGGGAGCAGTTCTTC. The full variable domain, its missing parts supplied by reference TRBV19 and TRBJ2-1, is DGGITQSPKYLFRKEGQNVTLSCEQNLNHDAMYWYRQDPGQGLRLIYYSQIVNDFQKGDIAEGYSVSREKKESFPLTVTSAQKNPTAFYLCASSMVGTSGSWEQFFGPGTRLTVL.